This T cell receptor beta chain stems from a study of beta chain features in type 1 diabetes (dated by TCRdb to 2016 to 2018). As for the study more broadly: No differences in mean age, gender distribution, total cell number or subset yield were found between patients and healthy donors. A total of roughly 100 million sorted cells were examined across all samples, and RNA yield correlated strongly with the number of cells per subset. In the study, recently diagnosed type 1 diabetes patients and matched healthy donors were compared on the TCRB repertoires of their sorted circulating CD4+ T cell subsets. Regulatory and stem cell-like memory subsets were obtained from only 8 patients and about eight healthy donors, while naive and central memory subsets were obtained from all 30 or so donors.

From each donor, a single peripheral blood sample of around 0.12 L on average was drawn into heparinised tubes. A BD FACSAria II was used to sort naive, central memory, regulatory and stem cell-like memory CD4+ T cells with a panel that included CD45RO, CCR7, CD25, CD127, CD95 and CD27. All sorted populations exceeded 98% purity. Right away, PBMCs were isolated by Lymphoprep density gradient centrifugation and were stained directly, with no culture step. So that batch effects would be minimized, each experiment stained and sorted samples in pairs, pairing one healthy donor with one patient. Points the paper makes about the study in general: Because cDNA was sequenced instead of genomic DNA, highly expressing activated cells could be over-represented, though the groups showed no difference in activation or CD3 levels. Fewer insertions and more nucleotide deletions at VDJ recombination sites were observed in patients with type 1 diabetes, implying thymic rearrangement abnormalities. Naive, central memory and regulatory TCRB repertoires appeared more similar among patients than among healthy donors. Because small numbers of individuals were included in the HLA sub-analyses, any influence of HLA type on TCRB rearrangement was left unresolved. PCR might favor shorter templates, but patient and control samples were amplified and corrected together, so any skew would affect both groups equally. Type 1 diabetes patients showed a moderate but significant shortening of TCRB CDR3 length in all four CD4+ subsets.

All of the isolated RNA was reverse transcribed with the High Capacity cDNA Reverse Transcription Kit, so expressed TCRB transcripts were sequenced. Survey-depth immunoSEQ sequencing was performed on stem cell-like memory T cell samples, with an average of about 1.01 million total reads per sample. Sorted cells were lysed in RLT buffer, and RNA was extracted using DNase-treated RNeasy Micro or Mini kits according to cell number. Each cell subset was processed on its own to prevent cross-contamination, while patient and healthy donor samples were processed together. The immunoSEQ multiplex PCR was used to amplify TCRB sequences from cDNA, generating 87-bp fragments that spanned the CDR3 region. Sequencing of the amplicons was performed on the Illumina HiSeq platform. In the authors' own workflow: PCR bias was computationally corrected using synthetic template baselines, reads within Hamming distance 2 were collapsed, and singletons that could not be merged were discarded. By aligning reads against IMGT, V, D and J genes, CDR3 length, and insertions or deletions at six rearrangement sites were assigned. Within each subset, clonotype counts were normalized to sorted cell number, and only after that were true diversity and Gini coefficients computed with the tcR R package. The overlap coefficient, calculated on TCRB nucleotide sequences, was used to quantify repertoire sharing. The table was pulled from immuneACCESS by TCRdb, which kept in-frame rearrangements only. Such tables lose some clones; where checked, under half of the loss comes from unresolved V genes, and the rest has no known cause. V and J calls and clone size are as listed in that table; D and trimming were resolved from the DNA. The sample has more than 25,000 clones on record, around half of them singletons. The ten largest clones capture 0.3% of the sample.

Concerning this clone itself: The antigen this receptor binds is unknown. One base away there is no much larger clone; base qualities are not given.

V and J are trimmed by 3 bases and 3 bases, and the gene matches miss 3 bases of the junction. CDR1 and CDR2 are read off the germline V gene (reference sequence) as LNHDA and SQIVND. The CDR3 numbers 14 residues from cysteine through phenylalanine. The kept DNA is CDR3 alone, 42 bases in frame from the first base. The source is a man aged 30 to 39 with type 1 diabetes. Specimen: stem cell memory CD4+ T cells from blood. The cell subset or site label here, explained by the study, means: stem cell-like memory CD4+ T cells. The V and J genes are TRBV19 and TRBJ2-7, and 9 junction bases match TRBD1. The bases read TGTGCCAGTAGTATGGGGGGACAGGGCTACGAGCAGTACTTC. Its coded protein is CASSMGGQGYEQYF.